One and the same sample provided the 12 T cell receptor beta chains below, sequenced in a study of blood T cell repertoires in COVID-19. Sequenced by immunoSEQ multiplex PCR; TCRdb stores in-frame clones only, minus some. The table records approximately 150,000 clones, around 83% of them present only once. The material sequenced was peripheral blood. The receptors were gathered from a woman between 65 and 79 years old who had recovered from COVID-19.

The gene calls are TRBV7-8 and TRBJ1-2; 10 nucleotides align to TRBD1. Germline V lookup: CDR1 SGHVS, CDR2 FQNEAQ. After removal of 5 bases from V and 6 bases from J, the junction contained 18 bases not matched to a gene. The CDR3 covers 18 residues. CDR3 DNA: TGTGCCAGCAGCACCCTTTACGGGACAGGGGACCACGGGCATGGCTACACCTTC. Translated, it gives CASSTLYGTGDHGHGYTF.

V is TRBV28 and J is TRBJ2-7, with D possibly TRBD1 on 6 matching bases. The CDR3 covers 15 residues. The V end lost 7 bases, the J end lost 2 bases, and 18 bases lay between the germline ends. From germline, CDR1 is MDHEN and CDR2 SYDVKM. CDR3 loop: CASTTPGRGTYEQYF. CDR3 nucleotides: TGTGCCAGCACCACACCGGGCAGGGGCACCTACGAGCAGTACTTC. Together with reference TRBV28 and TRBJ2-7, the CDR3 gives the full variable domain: DVKVTQSSRYLVKRTGEKVFLECVQDMDHENMFWYRQDPGLGLRLIYFSYDVKMKEKGDIPEGYSVSREKKERFSLILESASTNQTSMYLCASTTPGRGTYEQYFGPGTRLTVT.

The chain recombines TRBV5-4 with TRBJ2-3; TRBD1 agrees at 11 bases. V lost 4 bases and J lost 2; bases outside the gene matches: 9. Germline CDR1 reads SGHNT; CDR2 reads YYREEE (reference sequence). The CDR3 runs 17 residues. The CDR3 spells CASSPTGTGGPTDTQYF. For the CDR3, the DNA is TGTGCCAGCAGCCCAACCGGGACAGGGGGTCCCACAGATACGCAGTATTTT.

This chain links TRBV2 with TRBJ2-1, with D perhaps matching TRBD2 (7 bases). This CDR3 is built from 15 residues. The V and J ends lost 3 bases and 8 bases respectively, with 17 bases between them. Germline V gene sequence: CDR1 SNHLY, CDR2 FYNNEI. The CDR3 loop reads CASSEGRGRGHEQFF. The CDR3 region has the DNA TGTGCCAGCAGTGAGGGGCGGGGGCGCGGACATGAGCAGTTCTTC.

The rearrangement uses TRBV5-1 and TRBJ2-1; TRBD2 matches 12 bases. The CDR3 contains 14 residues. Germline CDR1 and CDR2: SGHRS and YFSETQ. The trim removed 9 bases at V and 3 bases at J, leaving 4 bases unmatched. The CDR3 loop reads CATRLAGDYNEQFF. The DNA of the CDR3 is TGCGCCACCCGACTAGCGGGGGACTACAATGAGCAGTTCTTC.

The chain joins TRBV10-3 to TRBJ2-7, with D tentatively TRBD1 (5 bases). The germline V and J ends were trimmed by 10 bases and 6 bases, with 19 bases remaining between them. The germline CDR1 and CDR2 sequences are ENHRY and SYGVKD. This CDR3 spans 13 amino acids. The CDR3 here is CATSGPLESEQYF. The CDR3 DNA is TGTGCCACGTCAGGGCCGCTCGAAAGCGAGCAGTACTTC.

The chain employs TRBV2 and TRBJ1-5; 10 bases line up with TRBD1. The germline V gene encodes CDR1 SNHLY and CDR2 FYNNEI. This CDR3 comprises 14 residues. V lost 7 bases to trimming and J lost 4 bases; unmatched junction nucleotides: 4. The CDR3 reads CASTPDRGNQPQHF. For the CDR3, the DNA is TGTGCCAGCACCCCGGACAGGGGGAATCAGCCCCAGCATTTT. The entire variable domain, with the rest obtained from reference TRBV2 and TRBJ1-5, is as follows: EPEVTQTPSHQVTQMGQEVILRCVPISNHLYFYWYRQILGQKVEFLVSFYNNEISEKSEIFDDQFSVERPDGSNFTLKIRSTKLEDSAMYFCASTPDRGNQPQHFGDGTRLSIL.

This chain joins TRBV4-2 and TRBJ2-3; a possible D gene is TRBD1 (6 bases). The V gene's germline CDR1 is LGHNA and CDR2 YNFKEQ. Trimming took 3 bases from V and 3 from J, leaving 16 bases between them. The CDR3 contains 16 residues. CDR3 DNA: TGTGCCAGCAGCCACCCACCCGGACAGACGACAGATACGCAGTATTTT. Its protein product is CASSHPPGQTTDTQYF.

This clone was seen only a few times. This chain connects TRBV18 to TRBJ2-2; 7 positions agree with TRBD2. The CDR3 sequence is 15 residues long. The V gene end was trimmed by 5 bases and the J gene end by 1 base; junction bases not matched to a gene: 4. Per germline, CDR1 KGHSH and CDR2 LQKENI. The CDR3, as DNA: TGTGCCAGCTCAACTAGCGAGGGGAACACCGGGGAGCTGTTTTTT. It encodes CASSTSEGNTGELFF.

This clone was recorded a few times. In DNA form, the CDR3 reads TGTGCCAGCGGCCCGAAGCGGAACACTGAAGCTTTCTTT. Translation: CASGPKRNTEAFF. The rearrangement joins TRBV6-6 to TRBJ1-1; D unclear. Germline V gene data show CDR1 as MNHNY and CDR2 as SVGAGI (reference sequence). The CDR3 loop spans 13 amino acids. V shed 8 bases and J shed 1 base, with 11 bases lying between them.

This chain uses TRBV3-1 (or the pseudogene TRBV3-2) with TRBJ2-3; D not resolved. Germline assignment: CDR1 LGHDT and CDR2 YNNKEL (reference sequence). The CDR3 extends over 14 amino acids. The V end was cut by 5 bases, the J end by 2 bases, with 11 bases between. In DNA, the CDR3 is TGTGCCAGCAGCTCCCTCCGGTCCACAGATACGCAGTATTTT. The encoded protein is CASSSLRSTDTQYF.

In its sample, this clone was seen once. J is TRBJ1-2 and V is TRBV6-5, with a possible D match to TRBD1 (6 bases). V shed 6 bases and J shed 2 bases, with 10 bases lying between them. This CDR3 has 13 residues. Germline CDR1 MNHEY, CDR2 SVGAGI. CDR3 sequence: CASSRQENYGYTF. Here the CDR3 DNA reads TGTGCCAGCAGCCGACAGGAGAACTATGGCTACACCTTC.